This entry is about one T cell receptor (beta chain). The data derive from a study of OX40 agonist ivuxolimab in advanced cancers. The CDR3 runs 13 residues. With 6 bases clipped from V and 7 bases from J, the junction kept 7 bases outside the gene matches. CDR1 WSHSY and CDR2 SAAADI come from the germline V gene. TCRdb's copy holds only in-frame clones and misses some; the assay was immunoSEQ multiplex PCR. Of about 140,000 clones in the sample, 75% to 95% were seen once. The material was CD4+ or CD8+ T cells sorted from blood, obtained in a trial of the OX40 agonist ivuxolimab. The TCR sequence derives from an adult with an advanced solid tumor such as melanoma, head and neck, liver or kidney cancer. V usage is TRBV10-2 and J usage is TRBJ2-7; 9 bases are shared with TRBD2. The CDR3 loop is CASRVAGVNEQYF. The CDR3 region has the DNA TGCGCCAGCAGGGTAGCGGGAGTGAATGAGCAGTACTTC.